The present T cell receptor (beta chain) was sequenced within a study of response to subunit inactivated influenza vaccine (dated by TCRdb to the late 2010s). For the wider study: Deep quantitative profiling of the T cell receptor repertoire was used in the study to follow responses to a trivalent subunit inactivated influenza vaccine.

Turning to this clonotype: Its antigen specificity is not known. One base away there is no much larger clone; base qualities are not given.

The full study reports these points: The authors suggested that each seasonal influenza vaccination may recruit only a limited number of new T cells.

The receptor library was made with RT-PCR. Sequencing took place on an Illumina HiSeq 2500. The public reads were reprocessed in TCRdb via fastp at Q25 and MiXCR, keeping in-frame beta chains. Under each unique CDR3 protein, matching rows form one entry showing the most common genes and DNA. The sample profile shows about 520,000 distinct CDR3 sequences; approximately 24% of them were found once. The top ten constitute 1.5% to 2% of the sample. V is shortened by 0 bases, J by 9 bases, and the region joining them spans 6 bases. The CDR3 sequence holds 12 residues, the cysteine and phenylalanine included. Just CDR3 DNA is preserved here, 36 bases in frame from base 1. Taken from the germline V gene (reference sequence), the CDR1 and CDR2 loops are LGHDT and YNNKEL.

This TCR was recovered from a man in his fifties or sixties who received an inactivated influenza vaccine. Donor details come from another sample of the same person, matched by shared clones. This specimen consisted of CD4+ T cells sorted from PBMCs, obtained approximately 5 days after vaccination. The chain is assembled from TRBV3-1 and TRBJ2-1, with TRBD1 tentatively as D gene (5 bases match). The CDR3 region reads CASSQEGAEQFF. The nucleotide sequence reads TGTGCCAGCAGCCAAGAAGGGGCTGAGCAGTTCTTC.